The 10 T cell receptor beta chains below all came from one sample that was sequenced in a study of shared clonotypes between healthy human individuals. The repertoire was sequenced with immunoSEQ multiplex PCR; TCRdb's copy has only in-frame clones and lacks some. The sample lists some 490,000 clones, around four fifths occurring once. The sample was PBMCs. The receptors originated from a woman in her 40s in good health. Some clones in this sample may be carry-over from other donors' samples.

The J gene is TRBJ2-3, the V gene TRBV7-9; D unclear. The CDR3 runs 14 residues. Germline V gives CDR1 SEHNR, CDR2 FQNEAQ (reference sequence). Trimming stripped 0 bases from V and 2 bases from J, with 6 bases between. The CDR3 reads CASSLAANTDTQYF. Here the CDR3 DNA reads TGTGCCAGCAGCTTAGCGGCCAACACAGATACGCAGTATTTT.

This chain uses TRBV18 with TRBJ1-1; 8 bases fit TRBD1. The CDR3 spans 13 residues. Germline V gene data show CDR1 as KGHSH and CDR2 as LQKENI. With 4 bases clipped from V and 3 bases from J, the junction kept 1 base outside the gene matches. DNA of the CDR3: TGTGCCAGCTCACAGACAGGGGACACTGAAGCTTTCTTT. Amino acids: CASSQTGDTEAFF.

The rearrangement uses TRBV9 and TRBJ2-1; D call uncertain. The CDR3 is 15 residues long. CDR1 is SGDLS and CDR2 is YYNGEE in the germline V gene. The V end was cut by 1 base, the J end by 2 bases, with 10 bases between. This chain's CDR3 is CASSVNLVTYNEQFF. The DNA of the CDR3 is TGTGCCAGCAGCGTAAATCTAGTTACCTACAATGAGCAGTTCTTC. Full variable domain (rest looked up from reference TRBV9 and TRBJ2-1): DSGVTQTPKHLITATGQRVTLRCSPRSGDLSVYWYQQSLDQGLQFLIQYYNGEERAKGNILERFSAQQFPDLHSELNLSSLELGDSALYFCASSVNLVTYNEQFFGPGTRLTVL.

This chain uses TRBV4-1 with TRBJ2-3; no firm D call. This CDR3 has 15 residues. The V gene's germline CDR1 is MGHRA and CDR2 YSYEKL. V was trimmed by 1 base and J by 4 bases, leaving 12 bases between them. The CDR3 sequence is CASSQGGLVADTQYF. The CDR3 DNA is TGCGCCAGCAGCCAAGGGGGTCTAGTGGCAGATACGCAGTATTTT.

The CDR3 region is CASSYSRDVGEQYF. The CDR3 nucleotides are TGTGCCAGCAGTTACTCCAGGGACGTGGGAGAGCAGTACTTC. V and J are TRBV6-6 and TRBJ2-7; possibly TRBD1 or TRBD2 for D (5 bases each). The CDR3 totals 14 residues. V lost 0 bases, J lost 7 bases, and 13 bases lay in between. The V gene's germline CDR1 is MNHNY and CDR2 SVGAGI (reference sequence).

In this sample, this clone turned up once. The gene calls are TRBV6-5 and TRBJ2-5, with 11 bases matching TRBD2. CDR3 length: 15 residues. In germline, CDR1 is MNHEY, CDR2 SVGAGI. V shed 7 bases and J 5 bases; nucleotides not matched to a gene: 9. DNA for the CDR3: TGTGCCAGCACTACTCGGGTAGCGGGAGGGGAGACCCAGTACTTC. It encodes CASTTRVAGGETQYF.

V and J are TRBV4-3 and TRBJ2-7; D is uncertain. The CDR3 covers 14 residues. V lost 3 bases and J lost 2, with 11 bases in between. The germline CDR1 and CDR2 sequences are LGHNA and YSLEER. The DNA for the CDR3 is TGCGCCAGCAGCCAGACGGACGGACCCTACGAGCAGTACTTC. It encodes CASSQTDGPYEQYF.

A note on this clone: Other DNA sequences within the sample encode an identical CDR3. In DNA, the CDR3 is TGTGCCAGCTCACCACCCGGAAACACCGGGGAGCTGTTTTTT. It encodes CASSPPGNTGELFF. This chain links TRBV18 with TRBJ2-2; D uncertain. CDR1 is KGHSH and CDR2 is LQKENI in the germline V gene. This CDR3 is 14 amino acids long. Trimming pared 0 bases from V and 2 bases from J, leaving 4 bases between.

On this clone: This same CDR3 is encoded by further DNA sequences in the sample. The chain joins TRBV27 to TRBJ1-5; D possibly corresponds to TRBD1 (6 bases). Per germline, CDR1 MNHEY and CDR2 SMNVEV (reference sequence). The V and J ends lost 2 bases and 2 bases respectively, with 7 bases between them. This CDR3 is built from 14 residues. In DNA form, the CDR3 reads TGTGCCAGCAGTTTAAGACAGGGCAATCAGCCCCAGCATTTT. Amino acids: CASSLRQGNQPQHF.

The genes are TRBV30 and TRBJ2-2; a possible D gene is TRBD1 (5 bases). The V end lost 2 bases, the J end lost 5 bases, and 6 bases lay between the germline ends. Looked up from germline, CDR1 is GTSNPN and CDR2 is SVGIG (reference sequence). The CDR3 totals 12 residues. The CDR3: CAWSTGTGELFF. The CDR3 DNA sequence: TGTGCCTGGAGTACAGGTACCGGGGAGCTGTTTTTT.